The rows below give T cell receptor beta chains drawn from one sample of a study of T cell responses to AZD1222 COVID-19 vaccine. Method: immunoSEQ multiplex PCR; TCRdb's copy keeps in-frame clones and lacks some. Of roughly 180,000 clones in the sample, approximately 90% were seen once. Sample: peripheral blood, taken 28 days after the second AZD1222 dose. These receptors were taken from an adult who received the AZD1222 COVID-19 vaccine. Each CDR3 is given with its conserved first and last residue. The D gene is left open where the match is weak. A row's size may be missing; if present it is once, few, many or a size class.

j_call	clone_size	d_call	v_call	cdr3_aa	cdr3_nt
TRBJ1-1	few	.	TRBV28	CASSSGRQNTEAFF	TGTGCCAGCAGTTCGGGACGGCAGAACACTGAAGCTTTCTTT
TRBJ1-1	.	.	TRBV5-1	CASSSPNTEAFF	TGCGCCAGCAGCTCGCCCAACACTGAAGCTTTCTTT
TRBJ2-2	.	.	TRBV4-1	CASSQAGNTGELFF	TGCGCCAGCAGCCAAGCCGGGAACACCGGGGAGCTGTTTTTT
TRBJ1-6	.	TRBD1	TRBV14	CASSGTDNSPLHF	TGTGCCAGTTCCGGGACAGATAATTCACCCCTCCACTTT
TRBJ2-2	.	.	TRBV2	CASSPAGSRNTGELFF	TGTGCCAGCAGTCCCGCCGGATCCCGGAACACCGGGGAGCTGTTTTTT
TRBJ1-1	.	.	TRBV4-3	CASSQGQNTEAFF	TGCGCCAGCAGCCAAGGGCAGAACACTGAAGCTTTCTTT
TRBJ1-2	.	.	TRBV6-5	CASSPSGLANYGYTF	TGTGCCAGCAGTCCATCAGGATTAGCTAACTATGGCTACACCTTC
TRBJ1-4	.	.	TRBV6-5	CASSYGPLEKLFF	TGTGCCAGCAGTTACGGCCCGCTTGAAAAACTGTTTTTT
TRBJ2-2	once	.	TRBV6-1	CASSEAPGRGELFF	TGTGCCAGCAGTGAAGCGCCAGGGCGCGGGGAGCTGTTTTTT
TRBJ2-1	.	.	TRBV12-3/TRBV12-4	CASSPEGPEQFF	TGTGCCAGCAGTCCCGAGGGACCCGAGCAGTTCTTC
TRBJ2-2	.	TRBD1	TRBV24-1	CATSESGTGPTGELFF	TGTGCCACCAGTGAATCCGGGACAGGTCCCACCGGGGAGCTGTTTTTT
TRBJ2-1	once	.	TRBV10-3	CAISEGVGRREQFF	TGTGCCATCAGTGAGGGGGTAGGACGTCGGGAACAGTTCTTC
TRBJ1-5	.	TRBD1	TRBV6-5	CASRAGGLGNQPQHF	TGTGCCAGCAGGGCAGGGGGGCTGGGAAATCAGCCCCAGCATTTT
TRBJ1-2	once	.	TRBV6-1	CASSEGPGGYGYTF	TGTGCCAGCAGTGAAGGCCCGGGAGGCTATGGCTACACCTTC
TRBJ2-7	.	TRBD1	TRBV5-8	CASSLGTGAYEQYF	TGTGCCAGCAGCTTGGGGACAGGGGCGTACGAGCAGTACTTC
TRBJ2-7	once	TRBD1	TRBV3-1/TRBV3-2	CASSQRQGIYF	TGTGCCAGCAGCCAGAGACAGGGTATTTACTTC
TRBJ1-5	.	.	TRBV7-9	CASSLGAGGGNQPQHF	TGTGCCAGCAGCTTAGGAGCGGGGGGAGGCAATCAGCCCCAGCATTTT
TRBJ2-2	.	TRBD1	TRBV27	CASSRTGGWDTGELFF	TGTGCCAGCAGTCGCACAGGGGGCTGGGACACCGGGGAGCTGTTTTTT
TRBJ1-1	.	TRBD1	TRBV6-5	CASAVTGDTEAFF	TGTGCCAGCGCAGTGACAGGGGACACTGAAGCTTTCTTT
TRBJ1-1	.	TRBD1	TRBV7-9	CASSSTGGHTEAFF	TGTGCCAGCAGCTCGACAGGGGGTCACACTGAAGCTTTCTTT
TRBJ2-3	once	.	TRBV19	CASSKRLWTDTQYF	TGTGCCAGTAGTAAAAGGTTATGGACAGATACGCAGTATTTT
TRBJ1-5	.	.	TRBV28	CASSLTGRQPQHF	TGTGCCAGCAGTTTGACGGGTCGTCAGCCCCAGCATTTT
TRBJ2-7	.	.	TRBV7-9	CASSLVGDTLYEQYF	TGTGCCAGCAGCTTAGTGGGGGACACTTTATACGAGCAGTACTTC
TRBJ2-7	.	.	TRBV7-9	CASSFGRSSYEQYF	TGTGCCAGCAGCTTCGGCAGGAGCTCCTACGAGCAGTACTTC
TRBJ1-2	.	.	TRBV30	CAWSNRDGYTF	TGTGCCTGGAGTAACCGGGACGGCTACACCTTC
TRBJ2-1	.	.	TRBV28	CASSLAAGHNEQFF	TGTGCCAGCAGTTTAGCGGCGGGCCACAATGAGCAGTTCTTC
TRBJ1-2	.	.	TRBV2	CASSETLLPYGYTF	TGTGCCAGCAGTGAAACGCTACTCCCGTATGGCTACACCTTC
TRBJ2-1	.	TRBD2	TRBV6-5	CASLWRESYNEQFF	TGTGCCAGCCTTTGGCGGGAGAGCTACAATGAGCAGTTCTTC
TRBJ1-4	.	.	TRBV2	CASSQDRNNEKLFF	TGTGCCAGCAGTCAGGACCGAAATAATGAAAAACTGTTTTTT
TRBJ2-7	once	.	TRBV2	CASSEALGGARYEQYF	TGTGCCAGCAGTGAAGCGCTTGGGGGGGCGAGGTACGAGCAGTACTTC
TRBJ2-1	.	TRBD1	TRBV2	CASSPGTVHNEQFF	TGTGCCAGCAGTCCCGGGACAGTCCACAATGAGCAGTTCTTC
TRBJ1-1	once	.	TRBV3-1/TRBV3-2	CASSYGSAGTNTEAFF	TGTGCCAGCAGCTACGGGTCGGCAGGGACGAACACTGAAGCTTTCTTT